These T cell receptor beta chains were read from a single sample in a study of T cells in Graves' hyperthyroidism and ophthalmopathy. TCRdb ran MiXCR on the multiplex PCR reads and lists one entry per CDR3 protein. The table records hundreds of thousands of distinct CDR3 sequences, 20% of them present only once. Material for sequencing was blood. These receptors all come from a young man with Graves' ophthalmopathy. Each CDR3 is given with its conserved first and last residue. The D gene is left open where the match is weak. Rows may omit the clone size; those that give it use once, few, many or a size class.

CASSLLAGGFGAYNEQFF,TGTGCCAGCAGCTTACTAGCGGGAGGGTTCGGGGCCTACAATGAGCAGTTCTTC,TRBV11-2,TRBD2,once,TRBJ2-1
CASSLVGGGTSRDEQFF,TGTGCCAGCAGCCTAGTGGGAGGGGGGACTAGTCGCGATGAGCAGTTCTTC,TRBV9,TRBD2,NA,TRBJ2-1
CSARDRKGGNTGELFF,TGCAGTGCTAGAGATAGGAAGGGCGGGAACACCGGGGAGCTGTTTTTT,TRBV20-1,NA,many,TRBJ2-2
CASSFLGTSGVYNEQFF,TGTGCCAGCAGTTTTCTCGGGACTAGCGGAGTATACAATGAGCAGTTCTTC,TRBV28,TRBD2,many,TRBJ2-1
CAISLTSGRTTDTQYF,TGTGCCATCAGCCTGACTAGCGGGAGGACCACAGATACGCAGTATTTT,TRBV10-3,TRBD2,NA,TRBJ2-3
CSARDLASGTDEQFF,TGCAGTGCTAGAGATCTCGCTAGCGGGACCGATGAGCAGTTCTTC,TRBV20-1,TRBD2,many,TRBJ2-1
CSARDRRMNTEAFF,TGCAGTGCTAGAGATCGGCGCATGAACACTGAAGCTTTCTTT,TRBV20-1,NA,many,TRBJ1-1
CASHQGNGYTF,TGTGCCAGCCACCAGGGGAATGGCTACACCTTC,TRBV19,NA,NA,TRBJ1-2
CASSLTHGGQPQHF,TGTGCCAGCAGCCTGACACACGGGGGGCAGCCCCAGCATTTT,TRBV27,NA,few,TRBJ1-5
CASSLRFQETQYF,TGTGCCAGCAGCTTAAGGTTCCAAGAGACCCAGTACTTC,TRBV7-3,NA,many,TRBJ2-5
CASRVSGTNNEQFF,TGTGCCAGCAGGGTTAGCGGGACAAACAATGAGCAGTTCTTC,TRBV12-3/TRBV12-4,TRBD2,NA,TRBJ2-1
CASSLGLDLSVDEQFF,TGCGCCAGCAGCTTGGGGCTAGATCTTTCCGTGGATGAGCAGTTCTTC,TRBV5-1,NA,NA,TRBJ2-1
CSATQTGANTEAFF,TGCAGTGCTACCCAGACAGGAGCGAACACTGAAGCTTTCTTT,TRBV20-1,NA,many,TRBJ1-1
CASSLSGAMIYEQYF,TGTGCCAGCAGTTTATCGGGGGCCATGATCTACGAGCAGTACTTC,TRBV27,NA,NA,TRBJ2-7
CASSEWGGADTQYF,TGTGCCAGCAGTGAATGGGGGGGAGCAGATACGCAGTATTTT,TRBV25-1,TRBD2,NA,TRBJ2-3
CASRHGRQGSGRETQYF,TGTGCCAGCAGACACGGGAGGCAGGGGAGCGGTAGGGAGACCCAGTACTTC,TRBV6-1,NA,few,TRBJ2-5
CAMQGNTEAFF,TGTGCCATGCAGGGGAACACTGAAGCTTTCTTT,TRBV2,NA,many,TRBJ1-1
CASSDNNEKLFF,TGTGCCAGCAGTGACAATAATGAAAAACTGTTTTTT,TRBV6-1,NA,once,TRBJ1-4
CSARGRDTGELFF,TGCAGTGCTAGAGGACGAGACACCGGGGAGCTGTTTTTT,TRBV20-1,NA,few,TRBJ2-2
CASSRGQAGELFF,TGTGCCAGCAGCCGCGGACAGGCCGGGGAGCTGTTTTTT,TRBV6-2/TRBV6-3,TRBD1,few,TRBJ2-2
CASSFRSSYEQYF,TGTGCCAGCAGTTTCCGGAGCTCCTACGAGCAGTACTTC,TRBV28,NA,many,TRBJ2-7
CASSPSGQGRTEAFF,TGTGCCAGCAGTCCCTCGGGACAGGGCCGTACGGAAGCTTTCTTT,TRBV28,TRBD1,many,TRBJ1-1
CASSSRGRGTDTQYF,TGTGCCAGCAGCTCCAGGGGGCGCGGCACAGATACGCAGTATTTT,TRBV7-9,TRBD1,many,TRBJ2-3
CASSQGTSSYNEQFF,TGCGCCAGCAGCCAAGGGACCTCGTCCTACAATGAGCAGTTCTTC,TRBV4-1,NA,few,TRBJ2-1
CASSQITGRGADEQYF,TGTGCCAGCAGCCAAATTACGGGACGGGGGGCGGATGAGCAGTACTTC,TRBV14,NA,once,TRBJ2-7
CASSPDRKQGYTF,TGTGCCAGCAGCCCGGACAGAAAACAGGGCTACACCTTC,TRBV12-3/TRBV12-4,NA,many,TRBJ1-2
CAWSTGLGTEAFF,TGTGCCTGGAGTACAGGGTTGGGCACTGAAGCTTTCTTT,TRBV30,NA,NA,TRBJ1-1
CSARDYGNYEQYF,TGCAGTGCTAGAGATTATGGAAACTACGAGCAGTACTTC,TRBV20-1,NA,many,TRBJ2-7
CASRGGQGVFYEQYF,TGTGCCAGCAGGGGGGGACAGGGTGTATTTTACGAGCAGTACTTC,TRBV28,TRBD1,many,TRBJ2-7
CASSGTGVGYEQYF,TGCGCCAGCAGCGGAACAGGGGTCGGCTACGAGCAGTACTTC,TRBV5-1,TRBD1,many,TRBJ2-7
CASSLNRGPGQPQHF,TGTGCCAGCAGCCTTAACAGGGGGCCAGGTCAGCCCCAGCATTTT,TRBV11-2,TRBD1,few,TRBJ1-5
CASSYFSGQGNQPQHF,TGTGCCAGCAGCTATTTTTCGGGACAGGGGAATCAGCCCCAGCATTTT,TRBV28,TRBD1,many,TRBJ1-5
CASSFQRGLGGYTF,TGTGCCAGCAGTTTCCAGCGGGGTTTGGGAGGCTACACCTTC,TRBV28,NA,NA,TRBJ1-2
CASSATDGYTF,TGTGCCAGCAGTGCCACGGACGGCTACACCTTC,TRBV28,NA,once,TRBJ1-2
CASSLEAGASGANVLTF,TGTGCCAGCAGCTTAGAAGCAGGGGCCTCTGGGGCCAACGTCCTGACTTTC,TRBV7-2,NA,few,TRBJ2-6
CATSFPGLAGVTGELFF,TGTGCCACCAGCTTCCCGGGACTAGCGGGAGTTACCGGGGAGCTGTTTTTT,TRBV24-1,TRBD2,few,TRBJ2-2
CSVVTGGNTDTQYF,TGCAGCGTTGTGACGGGAGGGAACACAGATACGCAGTATTTT,TRBV29-1,TRBD2,few,TRBJ2-3